This T cell receptor beta chain stems from a study of shared clonotypes between healthy human individuals (TCRdb year 2020). Study-level background: A couple of women and a few men aged 18 to 49 years were included in the cohort. For each donor, CD4 naive and CD4 memory were each given three plates, CD8 naive was given two plates, and CD8 memory was given one plate. To increase sequencing depth and limit assay-specific biases, different laboratories used diverse techniques to prepare libraries and sequence TCR repertoires. Per donor, leukapheresis produced somewhere between about 0.85 and 9.5 billion PBMCs. Blood TCR repertoires of four to six healthy adults were deeply sequenced to estimate repertoire size and the extent of clonotype sharing between individuals.

Using the deep immunoSEQ assay, TCR CDR3 regions were amplified from genomic DNA by multiplex PCR. For each cell subset, the extracted genomic DNA was distributed evenly across all wells of several immunoSEQ 96-well plates, and each plate served as one replicate. Each replicate PCR for sorted subsets received around 200 ng genomic DNA, equal to about 29,000 T cell genomes. Purified libraries were quantified with a Qubit 3.0 fluorometer, sized on a Bioanalyzer 2100, and re-quantified with the KAPA Library Quantification kit. Every immunoSEQ 96-well plate was sequenced on a dedicated single-read 150-cycle Illumina NextSeq 550 flow cell. The original methods were these. Because only junctional sequences without quality scores were contained in the immunoSEQ output, filtering matching that applied to full-length reads could not be performed. Sequences were annotated with PyIR, a Python wrapper for IgBLAST v1.9, and V/J genes and CDR3 were assigned using IMGT germline references. Reads were removed for weak V/J assignments (E-value above 1e-6), missing CDR3, stop codons, out-of-frame junctions, or ambiguous translated residues. A V3J clonotype was defined by an identical inferred V gene, J gene, and CDR3 amino acid sequence. Percentage overlap between repertoires was computed as shared unique clonotypes divided by the size of the smaller repertoire. Three approaches were used to assess repertoire richness: RTK rarefaction, the Chao1 estimator, and Recon v2.1 estimates of unobserved clonotypes. Generation probabilities for all TCRbeta clonotypes obtained by the gDNA method from several donors were computed using OLGA. TCRdb took over this immuneACCESS table, retaining in-frame rearrangements with V and J assigned. Such tables are incomplete; in checked studies, under half of the missing clones stem from an unresolved V gene, and the remainder is unexplained. V and J calls and clone size follow that table, whereas D and trimming were derived from the DNA. The sample table lists around 2,100,000 clones, just under 95% of them with a count of one. The ten largest account for 1% to 1.5% of the sample.

Broad study findings and their caveats: Based on pairwise subsampling, the degree of clonotype sharing among donors was expected to be affected by sequencing depth. Sampling was restricted to blood, and TCR repertoires in tissues likely differ from the TCR repertoires found in blood. Naive subsets generally had larger estimated clonotype richness than memory subsets did. Because the study included a small number of donors, the genetic and exposure-history diversity represented was limited. Even with the large sequencing depth, rarefaction of the sorted-subset datasets indicated that sequencing was incomplete. Sharing across a few donors was observed for roughly 5% of naive CD4, under 4% of naive CD8, roughly 2.4% of memory CD4, and around 0.4% of memory CD8 clonotypes. Compared with non-shared clonotypes, clonotypes shared by all four sorted-subset donors had higher generation probabilities.

For the CD8 naive samples, CD45RO-negative cells were positively selected for CCR7, yielding a CD45RA+CCR7+ population from which TemRA cells were excluded. Healthy HIV-negative adults with no recently reported acute infections or vaccinations were included as donors. Every donor was a Caucasian adult residing in Nashville, Tennessee, USA. After blood collection by leukapheresis, PBMCs were isolated using Ficoll-Histopaque density gradient centrifugation and then cryopreserved in the vapor phase of liquid nitrogen. Purity and quantity of every magnetically sorted T cell population were checked by analytical flow cytometry. Genomic DNA was isolated from each sorted fraction and quantified by UV absorbance on a Nanodrop 2000c. Deletion took 5 bases off V and 1 base off J, with a span of 12 bases between the germline ends. Measured from the cysteine to the phenylalanine, the CDR3 is 15 residues long. The kept DNA is CDR3 alone, 45 bases in frame from the first base. The germline V gene (reference sequence) gives CDR1 as MNHNY and CDR2 as SVGAGI.

With respect to this clone: Its specific antigen is unknown. Within one base of it there is no much larger clone, and no base qualities were kept.

This receptor was taken from a man between 18 and 35 years old in good health. The V and J segments used are TRBV6-6 and TRBJ2-1; the D gene assignment is ambiguous. Sequenced input: naive CD8+ T cells sorted from blood. The intended sense of this specimen's cell subset or site label: CD45RA+CCR7+. The DNA reads as follows: TGTGCCAGCAGTCTATTAGACCTATCCTACAATGAGCAGTTCTTC. It specifies CASSLLDLSYNEQFF.